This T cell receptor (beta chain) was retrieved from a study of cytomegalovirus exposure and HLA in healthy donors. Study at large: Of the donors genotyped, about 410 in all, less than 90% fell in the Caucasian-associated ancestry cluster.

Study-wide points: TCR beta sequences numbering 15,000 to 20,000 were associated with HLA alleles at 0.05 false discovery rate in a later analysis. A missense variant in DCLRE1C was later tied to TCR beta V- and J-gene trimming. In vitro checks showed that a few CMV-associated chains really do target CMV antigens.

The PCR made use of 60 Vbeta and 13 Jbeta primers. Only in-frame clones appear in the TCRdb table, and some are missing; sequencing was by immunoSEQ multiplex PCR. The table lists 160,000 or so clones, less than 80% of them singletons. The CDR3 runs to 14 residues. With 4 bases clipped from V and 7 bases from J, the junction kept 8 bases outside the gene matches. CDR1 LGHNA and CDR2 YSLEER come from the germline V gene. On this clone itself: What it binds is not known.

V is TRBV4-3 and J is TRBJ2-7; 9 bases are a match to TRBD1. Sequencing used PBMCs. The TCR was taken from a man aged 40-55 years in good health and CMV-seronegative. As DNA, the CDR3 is TGCGCCAGCAGCCCCGGGACAGGGTGGTGGGAGCAGTACTTC. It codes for CASSPGTGWWEQYF.